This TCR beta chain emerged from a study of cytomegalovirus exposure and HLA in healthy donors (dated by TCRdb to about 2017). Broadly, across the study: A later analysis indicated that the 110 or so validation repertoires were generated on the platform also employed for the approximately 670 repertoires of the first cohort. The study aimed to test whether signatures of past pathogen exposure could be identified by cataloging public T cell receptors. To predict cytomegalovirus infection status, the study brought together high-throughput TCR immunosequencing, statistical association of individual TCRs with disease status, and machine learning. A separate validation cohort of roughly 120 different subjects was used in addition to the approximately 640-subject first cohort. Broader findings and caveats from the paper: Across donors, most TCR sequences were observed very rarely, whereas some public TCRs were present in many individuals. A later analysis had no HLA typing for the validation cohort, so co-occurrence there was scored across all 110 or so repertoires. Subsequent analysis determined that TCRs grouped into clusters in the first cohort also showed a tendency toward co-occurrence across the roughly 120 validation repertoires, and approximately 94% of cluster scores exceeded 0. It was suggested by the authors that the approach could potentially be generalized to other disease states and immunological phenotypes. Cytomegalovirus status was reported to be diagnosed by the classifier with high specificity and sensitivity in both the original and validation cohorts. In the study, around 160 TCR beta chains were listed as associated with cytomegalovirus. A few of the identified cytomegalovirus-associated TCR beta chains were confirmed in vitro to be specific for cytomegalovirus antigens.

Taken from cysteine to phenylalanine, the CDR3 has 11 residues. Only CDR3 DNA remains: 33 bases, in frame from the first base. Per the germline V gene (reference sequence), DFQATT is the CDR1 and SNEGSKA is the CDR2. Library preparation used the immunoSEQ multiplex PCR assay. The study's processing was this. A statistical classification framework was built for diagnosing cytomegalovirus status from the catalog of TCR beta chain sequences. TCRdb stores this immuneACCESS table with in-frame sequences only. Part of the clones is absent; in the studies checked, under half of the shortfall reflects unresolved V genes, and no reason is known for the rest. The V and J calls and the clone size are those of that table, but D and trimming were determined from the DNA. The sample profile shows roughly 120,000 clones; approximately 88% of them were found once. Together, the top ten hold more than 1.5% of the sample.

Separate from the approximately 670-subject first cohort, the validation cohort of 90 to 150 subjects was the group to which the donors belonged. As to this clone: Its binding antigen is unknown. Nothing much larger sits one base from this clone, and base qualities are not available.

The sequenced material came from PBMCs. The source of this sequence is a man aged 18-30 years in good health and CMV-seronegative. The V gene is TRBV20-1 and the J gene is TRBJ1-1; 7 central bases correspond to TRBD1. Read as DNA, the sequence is TGCACCCCCAAGGGGGCTTTTGAAGCTTTCTTT. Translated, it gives CTPKGAFEAFF.